Below, one T cell receptor (beta chain) is given with its context. Its antigen remains unidentified. Some clones are missing from TCRdb's copy, which holds only in-frame ones; the method was immunoSEQ multiplex PCR. The sample lists about 54,000 clones; 80% to 90% were seen once. This specimen comes from a study of T cell responses to AZD1222 COVID-19 vaccine. This CDR3 is built from 18 residues. V lost 4 bases, J lost 1 base, and 21 bases lay in between. Germline CDR1 WNHNN, CDR2 SYGVQD (reference sequence). Study results and caveats: The peak T cell response came first, and repertoires were sampled only after it. Clonal diversity was possibly underestimated, and the donors were mostly white British, with more females. Only 5 or 6 people who got AZD1222 tested seropositive at baseline.

Some second doses came at about 4 weeks and others at about 12 weeks; these were pooled. V is TRBV10-1 and J is TRBJ2-3; no clear D. The source was peripheral blood, collected 28 days after the second AZD1222 dose. This receptor was identified in an adult who received the AZD1222 COVID-19 vaccine. The CDR3 spells CASSGPTYGERCTDTQYF. The CDR3 DNA is TGCGCCAGCAGTGGACCGACGTACGGCGAGAGGTGCACAGATACGCAGTATTTT.